This T cell receptor beta chain was captured by sequencing in a study of cytomegalovirus exposure and HLA in healthy donors (dated by TCRdb to 2016 to 2017). Some background on the complete study: According to an earlier analysis of 450 to 650 of the donors, roughly 180 million T cells yielded 117 million unique TCR beta sequences and approximately 300 Gb of sequence data. About 300 gigabases of sequencing data and tens of millions of unique TCR sequences were included in an early release covering roughly 600 HLA-typed donors. Of the roughly 400 genotyped donors, approximately 80% fell in the genetic ancestry cluster associated with self-reported Caucasian donors. The study aimed to test whether signatures of past pathogen exposure could be identified by cataloging public T cell receptors. Using immunosequencing, the study profiled T cell repertoires from fewer than 850 subjects and related those repertoires to cytomegalovirus serostatus. Besides the first cohort of around 670 subjects, a separate validation cohort made up of roughly 130 different subjects was used. To predict cytomegalovirus infection status, the study brought together high-throughput TCR immunosequencing, statistical association of individual TCRs with disease status, and machine learning. In a later analysis, previously published TCR beta repertoires from fewer than 750 donors were re-analyzed and high-resolution HLA genotyping was added so that TCR occurrence patterns could be studied. Rather than using new phenotypic data, the later analysis identified candidate immune exposures from TCR beta sequences and from how often those sequences occurred across donors. An earlier analysis of a few hundred of the donors applied high-throughput TCR beta sequencing to assess whether each TCR beta V gene segment acted as functional or pseudogenic. Donor age, sex, ethnicity and CMV serostatus were compiled alongside the repertoire data. A later genetic analysis used genome-wide SNP genotypes for about 55% of the 666 donors, treating that subset as a discovery cohort. Every repertoire in the discovery cohort had been generated on one and the same sequencing platform. HLA typing covered class I and class II loci at four-digit resolution. The number of donors typed differed by locus, with about 629-640 for A, B, C, DRB1 and DQB1, over 500 for DQA1, approximately 570 for DPA1, and some 440 for DPB1. Several DR-DQ haplotypes were handled as single units for association and clustering because linkage in the cohort was strong. On average, 235,054 unique TCR beta nucleotide sequences were sequenced per donor among 398 genotyped donors of the cohort, with roughly 18% of those sequences being non-productive. Points the paper makes about the study in general: Across donors, most TCR sequences were observed very rarely, whereas some public TCRs were present in many individuals. In an earlier analysis of approximately 590 of the donors, most TCR beta V segments appeared in productive rearrangements about 87% or about 30% of the time, broadly matching IMGT annotations. Several of the top co-occurrence clusters appeared to be linked to parvovirus B19, influenza, CMV and Epstein-Barr virus, according to a later analysis. The classifier was reported to diagnose cytomegalovirus status with high specificity and sensitivity in both the original cohort and the validation cohort. In vitro tests confirmed that a few of the cytomegalovirus-associated TCR beta chains recognize cytomegalovirus antigens. A later analysis found that most CMV-associated TCR beta chains appeared HLA-restricted, with HLA associations seemingly driven largely by CMV exposure. The only immune exposure information available for the cohort was CMV serostatus. Strong co-occurrence of HLA alleles, especially DR and DQ, made assigning TCR associations to individual alleles difficult. According to a later genetic analysis, donors in an Asian-associated ancestry cluster had fewer N-insertions in productive TCRs than the approximately 690-donor mean. A later analysis associated 15,000 or so TCR beta sequences with specific HLA alleles at a false discovery rate of 0.05. A further reported finding was that TCR beta sequences accurately predicted the HLA-A and HLA-B alleles for most subjects in the first cohort. Because HLA typing was missing for some donors at each locus, association tests included only the typed subset. In this cohort, only TCR beta chains were sequenced, and detectable features were limited by the absence of alpha or paired-chain data. Because counts were too low, seventeen rarely observed V segments, including chromosome 9 orphons, were excluded from the earlier analysis of some 540 of the donors. The study listed 150 to 200 TCR beta chains as associated with cytomegalovirus. Compared with equally common non-associated chains, HLA-associated TCR beta chains in a later analysis were more clonally expanded and had lower generation probabilities. Some IMGT-functional V segments, including TRBV6-2 and TRBV6-3, could not be told apart with the 87-base-pair reads, so those segments were excluded. A later genetic analysis associated a missense DCLRE1C variant with V-gene and J-gene trimming of TCR beta chains, and an independent cohort replicated the association. The authors suggested that the approach could potentially be extended to other disease states and immunological phenotypes. The presence/absence analyses assumed that sequencing depth was roughly uniform across donors, and that assumption may not be true. A cluster of highly shared sequence variants was judged likely to be a technical artifact of the sequencing pipeline. Linkage disequilibrium might explain the correlated functional status among segregating V segments, but an unknown experimental factor could not be ruled out. According to a later analysis, TCR association rates differed among HLA loci, with DRB1 alleles showing the most associated TCRs and HLA-C alleles showing the fewest.

Regarding this clone: Its recognized antigen is unknown. Base-call qualities are not available, and no considerably larger clone is one nucleotide away.

The cohort comprised several hundred healthy bone marrow donors. At the time of sampling, all cohort members were nominally healthy, though unrecorded immune exposures were likely present. The donor tested CMV seropositive, placing the donor among the roughly 300 seropositive members of the cohort. A peripheral blood sample was collected from each donor, and TCR beta sequencing was performed on peripheral blood mononuclear cells. Genomic DNA extraction from the blood cell samples was performed with the Qiagen DNeasy Blood Extraction Kit. CDR1 and CDR2 (MNHEY, SMNVEV) derive from the germline V gene (reference sequence). The CDR3 starts with the cysteine, ends with the phenylalanine, and has 12 residues. Of the read, only the CDR3 DNA is kept; its 36 bases are in frame from base 1. V is cut back by 6 bases and J by 8 bases, with 6 bases in the junction unmatched. Library creation used the immunoSEQ multiplex PCR assay. For the multiplex PCR, a mixture combining 60 forward primers for TCR Vbeta segments and 13 reverse primers for TCR Jbeta segments was used. The CDR3 region of rearranged TCR beta genes was amplified from genomic DNA by a multiplex PCR assay. On the Illumina HiSeq System, the amplified TCR beta libraries were sequenced as 87-base-pair reads. In the original analysis: In a later analysis, 80 million or so unique TCR beta chains were counted across the roughly 670 repertoires, and around 11 million of these chains were shared by at least two donors. To remove PCR and sequencing errors, raw reads were error-corrected and collapsed into unique sequences using a nearest-neighbor algorithm that merged closely related sequences. V, D and J gene segments were assigned by aligning CDR3 sequences to IMGT reference sequences. For a sequence to be retained, at least a six-nucleotide match to both a V gene segment and a J gene segment was required. A rearrangement was called productive if the CDR3 had no stop codons and remained in frame with V and J, and every other rearrangement was called non-productive. CDR3 was defined by IMGT convention, running from the second conserved V-encoded cysteine to the conserved J-encoded phenylalanine. In an earlier analysis of more than 550 of the donors, sequences lacking an unambiguous match to a single V gene segment were excluded. In an earlier analysis of 587 of the donors, V segments were called functional above 56.7% productive rearrangements and were called segregating when the between-donor standard deviation exceeded 5%. A statistical classification framework was built for diagnosing cytomegalovirus status from the catalog of TCR beta chain sequences. In a later analysis, V and J genes were assigned by comparing TCR nucleotide sequences against IMGT/GENE-DB human TR gene sequences. Using the TCRdist pipeline, a later analysis assigned CDR3 sequences along with most-parsimonious VDJ recombination scenarios. In a later analysis, every TCR beta chain was defined by the combination of its CDR3 amino acid sequence and its V-gene family, and reads without a unique V-gene family were dropped. In a later analysis, approximately 590 highly shared, low-generation-probability nucleotide sequences were removed to address suspected cross-contamination and a sequencing artifact. A later analysis calculated a clonal expansion index for each public chain from normalized within-repertoire ranks of inferred template counts. In a later analysis, generation probabilities were computed using a VDJ recombination model fitted to out-of-frame rearrangements, and the results were checked against IGoR. In a later analysis, hypergeometric tests were used to score TCR-TCR, TCR-HLA and TCR-CMV co-occurrence, with a repertoire-size bias correction applied to TCR pairs. In a later analysis, false discovery rates were estimated by permuting HLA or CMV assignments 20 times. A later analysis grouped co-occurring TCRs with DBSCAN, adding TCRdist sequence similarity when clustering within HLA-allele-positive subsets. For co-occurrence clustering, repertoires with fewer than 30,000 or more than 120,000 public chains were excluded, along with roughly 5 repertoires with anomalous nucleotide sharing. TCRdb retrieved this table from immuneACCESS and kept in-frame rearrangements only. Not all clones are present; in checked studies, unresolved V genes account for under half, and no reason is known for the remainder. V, J and clone size are taken as reported in that table, and D and trimming were inferred from the DNA itself. In this sample the table shows 45,000 to 75,000 clones, about 73% of which occur a single time. The ten largest account for roughly a fifth of the sample.

Sequenced sample: PBMCs. The TCR sequence derives from a woman aged 55-69 years in good health and CMV-seropositive. The chain is made from TRBV27 and TRBJ1-2; a stretch of 7 junction bases matches TRBD1. Here the CDR3 is given as CASRTGAGGYTF. The DNA reads TGTGCCAGCAGAACAGGGGCAGGGGGCTACACCTTC.